The clone carrying this TCR beta chain was recorded many times. This entry belongs to a study of read filtering for tumor transcriptome and immune sequencing. The library was built from 400 ng RNA with molecular barcoded adaptors for alpha/delta and beta/gamma chains. Using its own MiXCR run on the reads, TCRdb lists one record per CDR3 protein. This repertoire shows 100,000 to 150,000 distinct CDR3 sequences, roughly 13% found once; its top ten account for around 8.2%. CDR1 and CDR2 (germline): SGHTA, FQGNSA. This CDR3 contains 15 residues. V lost 5 bases and J 5 bases, leaving 18 bases between the germline ends.

This receptor was taken from a donor at least 40 years old with multiple myeloma. V is TRBV7-2 and J is TRBJ1-2; maybe TRBD1 (6 bases). Sample: a population of CD138-negative cells sorted from bone marrow. CDR3 sequence: CASSRTPGAQYGYTF. In nucleotides, the CDR3 is TGTGCCAGCAGCCGTACACCGGGGGCTCAGTATGGCTACACCTTC.